The rows below give T cell receptor beta chains drawn from one sample of a study of immune characterization of retroperitoneal liposarcoma. TCRdb ran MiXCR on the PCR reads and lists one entry per CDR3 protein. The sample lists around 8,000 distinct CDR3 sequences, roughly 30% occurring once. The sample consisted of blood. These receptors all come from a male donor with retroperitoneal liposarcoma. Both conserved end residues are part of each CDR3. The order of the fields is V gene, CDR3 protein.

TRBV18 CASSPMANAGTGELFF
TRBV24-1 CATSELRSNEQFF
TRBV7-2 CASSPPTDSRGQFF
TRBV6-1 CATREGWNEQFF
TRBV6-1 CASNHPGETAYNEQFF
TRBV7-7 CASSPPGQETQYF
TRBV7-8 CASSSGLAGGRTDTQYF
TRBV12-3/TRBV12-4 CASLASGGGNNEQFF
TRBV28 CASGWEGGADTQYF
TRBV6-1 CASSVPTDTYEQYF
TRBV12-5 CASGRTSGRAPCQYF
TRBV27 CASSFQAGTGISYEQYF
TRBV7-8 CASSLARAGRRYNEQFF
TRBV3-1 CASRLLAGGLQETQYF
TRBV6-5 CASSYQRGLAGEQFF
TRBV7-2 CASSFGTRFEQYF
TRBV6-1 CASSDKYRGKYEQYF
TRBV6-1 CASSTRIESYNEQFF
TRBV7-8 CASSSWGTDTQYF
TRBV7-6 CASSLGAGTSNYNEQFF
TRBV30 CAWTPVRGKDTQYF
TRBV3-1 CASSQDPTSVSYNEQFF
TRBV5-1 CASSSQGEGYTF
TRBV6-1 CASSGLAGLLSYNEQFF
TRBV6-5 CASSRRLSGTTDTQYF
TRBV3-1 CASGRRGADTQYF
TRBV5-1 CASGPGGRETQYF
TRBV12-3/TRBV12-4 CASSPLGDEQFF
TRBV7-9 CASSLVLSRANYEQFF
TRBV7-3 CASSRGGNNEQFF
TRBV6-4 CASRKDGSYGYTF
TRBV6-1 CASSEGLWGRNEQYF
TRBV6-1 CASRDSGKVIDTQYF
TRBV11-2 CASSLGPGKVAQYF
TRBV4-2 CASSHESETSRFF
TRBV25-1 CASNFHNEQFF
TRBV27 CASSPRDSSYNEQFF